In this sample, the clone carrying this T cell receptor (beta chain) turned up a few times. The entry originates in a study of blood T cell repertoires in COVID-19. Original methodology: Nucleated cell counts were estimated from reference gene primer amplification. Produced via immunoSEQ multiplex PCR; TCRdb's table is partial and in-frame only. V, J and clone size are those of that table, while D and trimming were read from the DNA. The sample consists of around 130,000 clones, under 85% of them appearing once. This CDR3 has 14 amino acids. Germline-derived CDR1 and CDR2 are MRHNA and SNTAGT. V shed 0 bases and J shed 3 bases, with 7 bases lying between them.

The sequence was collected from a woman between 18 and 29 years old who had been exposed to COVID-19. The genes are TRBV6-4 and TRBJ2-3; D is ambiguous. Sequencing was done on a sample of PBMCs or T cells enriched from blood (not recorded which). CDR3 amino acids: CASSDSIGTDTQYF. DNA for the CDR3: TGTGCCAGCAGTGACTCGATCGGGACAGATACGCAGTATTTT.